This note documents a single T cell receptor (beta chain) sequence. Trimming removed 7 bases at V and 8 bases at J, with 20 bases between. Per germline, CDR1 MNHNS and CDR2 SASEGT. This CDR3 comprises 15 residues. TCRdb keeps only in-frame clones here, not all; method: immunoSEQ multiplex PCR. The sample includes tens of thousands of clones, about 88% of them seen just once. This entry comes from a study of cytomegalovirus exposure and HLA in healthy donors. This receptor was obtained from a man between 18 and 35 years old in good health and CMV-seronegative. Sequenced sample: PBMCs. The chain links TRBV6-1 to TRBJ1-4, with D unresolved. The CDR3 DNA sequence: TGTGCCAGCACGAGAGGTGTGTCGGTCGACGAAAAACTGTTTTTT. This sequence encodes CASTRGVSVDEKLFF.